This T cell receptor beta chain was profiled in a study of blood T cells in healthy people across ages. J lost 2 bases, V lost 6 bases, and 3 bases had no gene match. This CDR3 has 14 residues. Germline V gene lookup returns CDR1 SGHVS and CDR2 FQNEAQ. A J-beta primer mix and a sample-barcoded 5' primer were used in a second PCR of roughly 7 to 12 cycles. MiXCR, run by TCRdb on the 5' RACE reads, gives a single entry per CDR3 protein. This table has 1 million or so distinct CDR3 sequences, almost 25% appearing once. These sequences were also reported in another study, on T cells of mothers and their children. That study reports: Sequencing returned over 9 million TCR beta CDR3 reads per mother and roughly 3 million per child.

J is TRBJ1-4 and V is TRBV7-8, with TRBD1 identical over 7 bases. The sequenced material came from blood. This receptor was obtained from a girl aged 2-10 years in good health. CDR3 region: CASRLGQTNEKLFF. The CDR3 DNA reads TGTGCCAGCAGATTGGGACAGACTAATGAAAAACTGTTTTTT.